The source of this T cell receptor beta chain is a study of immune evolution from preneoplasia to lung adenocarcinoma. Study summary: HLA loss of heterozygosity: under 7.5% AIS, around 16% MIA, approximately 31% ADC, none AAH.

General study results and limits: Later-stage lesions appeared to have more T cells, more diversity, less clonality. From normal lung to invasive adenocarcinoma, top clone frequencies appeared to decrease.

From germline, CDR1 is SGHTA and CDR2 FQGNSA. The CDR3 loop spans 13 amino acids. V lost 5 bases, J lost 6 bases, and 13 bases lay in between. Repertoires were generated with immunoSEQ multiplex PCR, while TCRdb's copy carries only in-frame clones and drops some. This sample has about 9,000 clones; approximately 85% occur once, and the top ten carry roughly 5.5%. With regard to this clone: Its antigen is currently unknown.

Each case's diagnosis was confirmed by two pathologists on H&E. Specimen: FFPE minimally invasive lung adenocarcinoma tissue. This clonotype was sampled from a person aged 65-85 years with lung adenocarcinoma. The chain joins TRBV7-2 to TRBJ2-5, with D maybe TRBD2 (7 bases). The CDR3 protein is CASSPGGTQTQYF. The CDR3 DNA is TGTGCCAGCAGCCCGGGGGGCACACAGACCCAGTACTTC.